The clone carrying this TCR beta chain was seen more than once but under ten times. CD4 T cells were positively selected, then CD8 T cells from the CD4-negative fraction. These data belong to a study of naive and memory T cell subsets. The beta constant-region primer was an equimolar mix of two oligonucleotides covering TRBC1 and TRBC2. MiXCR was run by TCRdb on the UMI-ligation and nested PCR reads, yielding one entry per CDR3 protein. The sample has approximately 85,000 distinct CDR3 sequences; around 7% are singletons. Trimming removed 3 bases at V and 0 bases at J, with 6 bases between. The CDR3 contains 15 residues.

The receptor comes from a human donor in good health. The sample consisted of central memory CD4+ T cells from blood. The rearrangement joins TRBV12-3 or TRBV12-4 to TRBJ1-6; D unresolved. The CDR3 reads CASSLGSSYNSPLHF. The CDR3 DNA is TGTGCCAGCAGTTTGGGCAGCTCCTATAATTCACCCCTCCACTTT.